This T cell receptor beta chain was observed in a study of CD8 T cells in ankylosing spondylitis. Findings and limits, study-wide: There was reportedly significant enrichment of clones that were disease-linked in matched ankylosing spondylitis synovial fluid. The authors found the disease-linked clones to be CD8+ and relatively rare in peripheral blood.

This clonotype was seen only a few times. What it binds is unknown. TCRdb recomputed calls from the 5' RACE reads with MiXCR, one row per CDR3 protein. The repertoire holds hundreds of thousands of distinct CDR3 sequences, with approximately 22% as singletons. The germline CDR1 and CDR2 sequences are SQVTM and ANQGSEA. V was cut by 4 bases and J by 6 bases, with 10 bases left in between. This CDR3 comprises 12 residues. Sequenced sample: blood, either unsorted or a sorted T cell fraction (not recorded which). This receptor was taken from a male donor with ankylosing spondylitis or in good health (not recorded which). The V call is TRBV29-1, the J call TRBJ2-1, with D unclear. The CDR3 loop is CSVVSDINEQFF. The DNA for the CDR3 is TGCAGCGTTGTCTCCGATATCAATGAGCAGTTCTTC.